A single sample is the source of the 30 T cell receptor beta chains below, sequenced in a study of CD8+CD57+ T cells in acquired aplastic anemia. Investigators profiled TCR beta VDJ and CDR3 from genomic DNA template. From the reads, TCRdb called clonotypes with MiXCR, one entry per CDR3 protein. The sample includes about 170,000 distinct CDR3 sequences, around 48% of them seen just once. Patients chosen for sequencing had CD8+CD57+ cells that had expanded, as shown by flow cytometry. Sequenced input: sorted CD4+, CD8+, or CD8+CD57+ T cells (not recorded which) from PBMCs. Source of these receptors: a human donor with aplastic anemia.

This clonotype showed up many times. The chain recombines TRBV19 with TRBJ2-7, with 8 bases that match TRBD1. With V trimmed by 3 bases and J by 5 bases, 6 bases remained unmatched. This CDR3 region has 14 residues. Germline loops: CDR1 LNHDA, CDR2 SQIVND (reference sequence). CDR3 in DNA: TGTGCCAGTAGTATCGACAGGGGTTGGGACGAGCAGTACTTC. Translated, it gives CASSIDRGWDEQYF.

In its sample, this clonotype was seen many times. This chain uses TRBV11-1 with TRBJ1-3, with 7 positions matching TRBD1. In germline, CDR1 is SGHAT, CDR2 FQDESV (reference sequence). After removal of 0 bases from V and 4 bases from J, the junction contained 6 bases not matched to a gene. There are 16 residues in the CDR3. The DNA of the CDR3 is TGTGCCAGCAGCTTAGCCCGGACAGGTCGGGGAAACACCATATATTTT. Amino acid sequence: CASSLARTGRGNTIYF. Full variable domain (missing parts from reference TRBV11-1 and TRBJ1-3): EAEVAQSPRYKITEKSQAVAFWCDPISGHATLYWYRQILGQGPELLVQFQDESVVDDSQLPKDRFSAERLKGVDSTLKIQPAELGDSAMYLCASSLARTGRGNTIYFGEGSWLTVV.

This clonotype occurred many times. The chain joins TRBV7-2 to TRBJ2-2; D uncertain. Trimming pared 2 bases from V and 4 bases from J, leaving 11 bases between. CDR1 SGHTA and CDR2 FQGNSA come from the germline V gene. This CDR3 is built from 15 residues. The CDR3 region is CASSLTGSGTGELFF. As DNA, the CDR3 is TGTGCCAGCAGCTTAACTGGTTCGGGCACCGGGGAGCTGTTTTTT.

This clonotype was seen a few times. V is TRBV7-9 and J is TRBJ2-7, with D possibly matching TRBD1 (5 bases). This CDR3 is 13 amino acids long. The ends were cut back, 7 bases at V and 0 bases at J, with 10 bases in the middle. CDR1 is SEHNR, CDR2 FQNEAQ, per germline (reference sequence). CDR3 nucleotides: TGTGCCAGCACCAGGGAAAGCTCCTACGAGCAGTACTTC. It specifies CASTRESSYEQYF. Full variable domain (rest looked up from reference TRBV7-9 and TRBJ2-7): DTGVSQNPRHKITKRGQNVTFRCDPISEHNRLYWYRQTLGQGPEFLTYFQNEAQLEKSRLLSDRFSAERPKGSFSTLEIQRTEQGDSAMYLCASTRESSYEQYFGPGTRLTVT.

The CDR3 nucleotides read TGTGCCACCAGTGACGCCAGGACAGGGATCGAAGAGACCCAGTACTTC. It specifies CATSDARTGIEETQYF. The V gene is TRBV24-1, the J gene TRBJ2-5; 8 nucleotides agree with TRBD1. Germline V gene sequence: CDR1 KGHDR, CDR2 SFDVKD. V was pared by 4 bases and J by 3 bases, with 9 bases of the junction left unmatched. The CDR3 consists of 16 residues.

This clonotype was found many times. V usage is TRBV7-9 and J usage is TRBJ1-1, with D perhaps TRBD1 (5 bases). Germline values: CDR1 SEHNR, CDR2 FQNEAQ (reference sequence). V lost 5 bases to trimming and J lost 2 bases, with 9 bases between them. This CDR3 has 13 amino acids. Here the CDR3 DNA reads TGTGCCAGCAGCACGGACACTAACACTGAAGCTTTCTTT. It encodes CASSTDTNTEAFF.

V gene TRBV5-1 combines with J gene TRBJ2-3; D unclear. Germline values: CDR1 SGHRS, CDR2 YFSETQ. Trimming pared 0 bases from V and 4 bases from J, leaving 12 bases between. This CDR3 comprises 15 residues. CDR3 loop: CASSLDGVGPDTQYF. CDR3 in DNA: TGCGCCAGCAGCTTGGACGGCGTAGGGCCAGATACGCAGTATTTT.

In its sample, this clonotype was seen a few times. The V call is TRBV10-3, the J call TRBJ2-7, with D perhaps matching TRBD2 (6 bases). CDR3 length: 12 residues. CDR1 is ENHRY, CDR2 SYGVKD, per germline. Trimming left V 4 bases short and J 3 bases short, with 7 bases between. CDR3 region: CAISGRGYEQYF. The CDR3 nucleotides are TGTGCCATCAGTGGGCGGGGCTACGAGCAGTACTTC.

The chain is built from TRBV10-3 and TRBJ2-2; D is unclear. Per germline, CDR1 ENHRY and CDR2 SYGVKD. The CDR3 extends over 14 amino acids. V was shortened by 4 bases and J by 5 bases, with 11 bases between the two germline ends. CDR3 nucleotide sequence: TGTGCCATCAGTGGGTCGGGTGAGACCGGGGAGCTGTTTTTT. Residues: CAISGSGETGELFF.

The CDR3, as DNA: TGTGCCAGTAGTGCTCGAATGCGAAGGTCAGATACGCAGTATTTT. Amino acids: CASSARMRRSDTQYF. The chain combines TRBV19 with TRBJ2-3; D is ambiguous. The CDR3 loop spans 15 amino acids. CDR1 is LNHDA, CDR2 SQIVND, per germline (reference sequence). Trimming pared 5 bases from V and 4 bases from J, leaving 16 bases between.

The J gene is TRBJ2-3, the V gene TRBV7-3, with TRBD1 as a possible D gene (6 bases). Trimming pared 8 bases from V and 5 bases from J, leaving 14 bases between. CDR3 length equals 13 residues. Germline V gene lookup returns CDR1 SGHTA and CDR2 FQGTGA. This CDR3 reads CASSPRGRDTQYF. The CDR3 region has the DNA TGTGCCAGCTCACCCAGGGGTAGAGATACGCAGTATTTT.

This clonotype showed up many times. This may come from a read error, since a much larger clone is one base off. Since the CDR3 does not end with the conserved phenylalanine or tryptophan, this likely comes from a read error. The rearrangement links TRBV20-1 to TRBJ1-1; D unresolved. Germline V gives CDR1 DFQATT, CDR2 SNEGSKA (reference sequence). The CDR3 has 8 amino acids. Trimming removed 6 bases from V and 6 bases from J, with 2 bases in between. The CDR3 loop is CSASEAFL. CDR3 nucleotide sequence: TGCAGTGCATCTGAAGCTTTCCTT.

This clonotype was seen at least ten times. This chain joins TRBV15 and TRBJ2-7; maybe TRBD2 (6 bases). Germline V lookup: CDR1 LNHNV, CDR2 YYDKDF (reference sequence). The CDR3 spans 13 residues. V was clipped by 8 bases and J by 3 bases, with 14 bases between them. In DNA form, the CDR3 reads TGTGCCACCGGAGGCGGGGACCTCTACGAGCAGTACTTC. Amino acid sequence: CATGGGDLYEQYF.

This clonotype was seen repeatedly, ten times or more. The gene calls are TRBV15 and TRBJ2-7; D unclear. The CDR3 is 15 residues long. Germline values: CDR1 LNHNV, CDR2 YYDKDF (reference sequence). Trimming took 0 bases from V and 4 from J, leaving 13 bases between them. Here the CDR3 reads CATSREIGPSYEQYF. CDR3 sequence (DNA): TGTGCCACCAGCAGAGAAATAGGACCCTCTTACGAGCAGTACTTC.

The chain is built from TRBV5-1 and TRBJ2-1; 10 positions match TRBD2. V dropped 0 bases and J dropped 9; count of bases not matched to a gene: 12. CDR3 length equals 17 residues. Germline CDR1 is SGHRS and CDR2 is YFSETQ. The CDR3 sequence is CASSLVTQREGRGEQFF. CDR3 bases: TGCGCCAGCAGCTTGGTGACACAGCGGGAGGGCCGTGGTGAGCAGTTCTTC. The full variable domain, in which reference TRBV5-1 and TRBJ2-1 provide the parts outside the CDR3, is KAGVTQTPRYLIKTRGQQVTLSCSPISGHRSVSWYQQTPGQGLQFLFEYFSETQRNKGNFPGRFSGRQFSNSRSEMNVSTLELGDSALYLCASSLVTQREGRGEQFFGPGTRLTVL.

The rearrangement links TRBV11-2 to TRBJ2-3; 9 nucleotides agree with TRBD2. This CDR3 comprises 16 residues. Germline V CDR1 and CDR2: SGHAT, FQNNGV. The junction had 10 bases not matched to a gene; V was cut back by 4 bases and J by 5 bases. The DNA for the CDR3 is TGTGCCAGCAGCTCCGGGATTAGCGGGAGAATAGATACGCAGTATTTT. Protein: CASSSGISGRIDTQYF.

CDR3 DNA sequence: TGCAGCAGTTTGGGGCCGGGACAGGGCTCCTACGAGCAGTACTTC. The encoded protein is CSSLGPGQGSYEQYF. V usage is TRBV29-1 and J usage is TRBJ2-7; the match to TRBD1 covers 9 bases. Losses at the gene ends were 8 bases for V and 0 bases for J; bases not matched to a gene: 11. Germline-derived CDR1 and CDR2 are SQVTM and ANQGSEA. This CDR3 region has 15 residues.

Only a few counts were recorded for this clonotype. A much larger clone differs from this one at a single base, so this may be a read error. The chain carries TRBV13 and TRBJ2-7; D uncertain. Germline V CDR1 and CDR2: PRHDT, FYEKMQ (reference sequence). The CDR3 contains 14 residues. V was trimmed by 4 bases and J by 6 bases, leaving 16 bases between them. CDR3 in amino acids: CASSWLSRRGEQYF. The CDR3, as DNA: TGTGCCAGCAGCTGGCTATCAAGGAGAGGCGAGCAGTACTTC.

In this sample, this clonotype turned up once. This rearrangement joins TRBV29-1 to TRBJ1-1; a weak D match, TRBD1 (6 bases). The length of the CDR3 is 13 residues. V gave up 7 bases and J gave up 3 bases, with 15 bases separating them. The germline V gene encodes CDR1 SQVTM and CDR2 ANQGSEA. The CDR3 loop is CSGGTGLYTEAFF. As DNA, the CDR3 is TGCAGCGGAGGTACAGGGTTATACACTGAAGCTTTCTTT.

This clonotype was observed a few times. The chain links TRBV18 to TRBJ2-1; D call uncertain. This CDR3 comprises 13 residues. The germline V gene encodes CDR1 KGHSH and CDR2 LQKENI. Trimming cost V 3 bases and J 4 bases, with 7 bases left between them. This chain's CDR3 is CASSPPAYNEQFF. CDR3 DNA: TGTGCCAGCTCACCCCCAGCATACAATGAGCAGTTCTTC.

The chain carries TRBV29-1 and TRBJ1-5; TRBD1 might be the D (5 bases). V was cut by 6 bases and J by 3 bases, with 18 bases left in between. The CDR3 totals 15 residues. CDR1 is SQVTM, CDR2 ANQGSEA, per germline. The CDR3 DNA reads TGCAGCGTCCGGGATGGGGGGTGGAACAATCAGCCCCAGCATTTT. It encodes CSVRDGGWNNQPQHF. Full variable domain (outside the CDR3, taken from reference TRBV29-1 and TRBJ1-5): SAVISQKPSRDICQRGTSLTIQCQVDSQVTMMFWYRQQPGQSLTLIATANQGSEATYESGFVIDKFPISRPNLTFSTLTVSNMSPEDSSIYLCSVRDGGWNNQPQHFGDGTRLSIL.

The chain uses TRBV6-1 and TRBJ2-1; no firm D call. The CDR3 is made up of 15 amino acids. V lost 4 bases to trimming and J lost 0 bases, with 10 bases between them. Germline V gene data show CDR1 as MNHNS and CDR2 as SASEGT. DNA for the CDR3: TGTGCCAGCAGTGCAAGAGCTGGCTCCTACAATGAGCAGTTCTTC. It is translated as CASSARAGSYNEQFF.

Ten or more counts support this clonotype. The chain employs TRBV5-1 and TRBJ2-7; a weak D match, TRBD1 (6 bases). This CDR3 is 14 amino acids long. V shed 1 base and J shed 2 bases, with 10 bases lying between them. In germline, CDR1 is SGHRS, CDR2 YFSETQ. CDR3 loop: CASSLSTGAYEQYF. The CDR3 DNA sequence: TGCGCCAGCAGCTTGTCGACAGGAGCCTACGAGCAGTACTTC.

This clonotype was recorded at least ten times. This chain links TRBV11-3 with TRBJ1-1; D gene uncertain. The CDR3 is 14 amino acids. The germline V and J ends were trimmed by 0 bases and 1 base, with 6 bases remaining between them. Germline V CDR1 and CDR2: SGHNT, YENEEA. CDR3 in amino acids: CASSLDRTNTEAFF. CDR3 DNA sequence: TGTGCCAGCAGCTTAGACAGAACGAACACTGAAGCTTTCTTT.

This chain uses TRBV7-3 with TRBJ1-2; D remains unclear. This CDR3 is 13 amino acids long. Trimming stripped 1 base from V and 5 bases from J, with 8 bases between. Per germline, CDR1 SGHTA and CDR2 FQGTGA. The CDR3 sequence is CASSLRPNYGYTF. CDR3 DNA: TGTGCCAGCAGCTTAAGGCCGAATTATGGCTACACCTTC. Full variable domain (outside the CDR3, taken from reference TRBV7-3 and TRBJ1-2): GAGVSQTPSNKVTEKGKYVELRCDPISGHTALYWYRQSLGQGPEFLIYFQGTGAADDSGLPNDRFFAVRPEGSVSTLKIQRTERGDSAVYLCASSLRPNYGYTFGSGTRLTVV.

The chain uses TRBV6-1 and TRBJ2-1; TRBD1 matches 9 bases. Germline V CDR1 and CDR2: MNHNS, SASEGT. CDR3 length: 16 residues. J lost 2 bases, V lost 7 bases, and 9 bases had no gene match. CDR3 DNA: TGTGCCAGCACCCAAACCGGGACAGGGACCTACAATGAGCAGTTCTTC. The encoded protein is CASTQTGTGTYNEQFF.

Ten or more counts support this clonotype. The rearrangement uses TRBV12-3 or TRBV12-4 and TRBJ2-3, with 8 bases identical to TRBD2. The CDR3 is made up of 16 amino acids. J was trimmed by 1 base and V by 6 bases; bases with no gene match: 9. For the CDR3, the DNA is TGTGCCAGCAGCCCTTACCCGACTAGCGGCACAGATACGCAGTATTTT. Protein product: CASSPYPTSGTDTQYF.

This chain uses TRBV7-7 with TRBJ2-3; a weak D match, TRBD1 (6 bases). This CDR3 is built from 15 residues. V was pared by 4 bases and J by 1 base, with 12 bases between. Germline CDR1 and CDR2: SSHAT and FNYEAQ (reference sequence). For the CDR3, the DNA is TGTGCCAGCAGCTCGGAAGGGGGTCGCACAGATACGCAGTATTTT. Translation gives CASSSEGGRTDTQYF.

This clonotype has only one observation. The chain recombines TRBV2 with TRBJ1-4; D is unclear. The CDR3 is 12 residues long. The germline V gene has CDR1 SNHLY and CDR2 FYNNEI. V was clipped by 8 bases and J by 11 bases, with 15 bases between them. CDR3 amino acids: CASRRESEKLFF. The CDR3 bases are TGTGCCAGCCGGAGGGAGTCGGAGAAACTGTTTTTT.

The chain employs TRBV15 and TRBJ1-2; D is perhaps TRBD1 (6 bases). Germline V CDR1 and CDR2: LNHNV, YYDKDF (reference sequence). V was pared by 1 base and J by 4 bases, with 13 bases between. This CDR3 region has 15 residues. CDR3 coding DNA: TGTGCCACCAGCAGAGGAAAACAGGGAAGCTATGGCTACACCTTC. It is translated as CATSRGKQGSYGYTF. The whole variable domain, remainder taken from reference TRBV15 and TRBJ1-2, is DAMVIQNPRYQVTQFGKPVTLSCSQTLNHNVMYWYQQKSSQAPKLLFHYYDKDFNNEADTPDNFQSRRPNTSFCFLDIRSPGLGDTAMYLCATSRGKQGSYGYTFGSGTRLTVV.